This T cell receptor (beta chain) comes out of a study of CD8+CD57+ T cells in acquired aplastic anemia. At the level of the study: DNA recovered from sorted CD4+ and CD8+ cells had a mean of approximately 3 ug. Whole-study findings and limits: Patients and controls had CD8+ Simpson's diversity values that were not significantly distinct.

The sequenced patients had an expansion of CD8+CD57+ cells seen by flow cytometry. Severe acquired aplastic anemia affected all patients. Looked up from germline, CDR1 is MGHRA and CDR2 is YSYEKL. The CDR3 totals 15 residues. V was clipped by 7 bases and J by 1 base, with 16 bases between them. This clonotype was detected many times. Antigen: not known. Genomic DNA, the template, was used for profiling of the TCR beta VDJ and CDR3. TCRdb re-called the reads through MiXCR, storing one row per CDR3 protein. The repertoire holds about 250,000 distinct CDR3 sequences, around 45% seen once, with about 7.8% in the top ten.

The sequencing input was sorted CD4+, CD8+, or CD8+CD57+ T cells (not recorded which) from PBMCs. The chain carries TRBV4-1 and TRBJ1-1; D is unclear. The source is a human donor with aplastic anemia. CDR3 sequence (DNA): TGCGCCAGCAACGACCGGACTGTGGCGAACACTGAAGCTTTCTTT. Residues: CASNDRTVANTEAFF.